Presented here are 30 T cell receptor beta chains from one specimen sequenced in a study of blood T cell repertoires in COVID-19. The method was immunoSEQ multiplex PCR; TCRdb's version includes in-frame clones alone and lacks a portion of them. The table lists roughly 88,000 clones, 87% of them singletons. Source material: peripheral blood. These receptors were taken from a woman between 55 and 75 years old with COVID-19, enrolled during active disease.

The rearrangement links TRBV5-1 to TRBJ2-7; maybe TRBD1 (5 bases). The CDR3 is made up of 14 amino acids. The V gene lost 3 bases and the J gene lost 3 bases, with 13 bases spanning the gap. The germline V gene encodes CDR1 SGHRS and CDR2 YFSETQ. For the CDR3, the DNA is TGCGCCAGCAGCTCTGGGGCGGAGTACTACGAGCAGTACTTC. Its translation: CASSSGAEYYEQYF. Full variable domain (outside the CDR3, taken from reference TRBV5-1 and TRBJ2-7): KAGVTQTPRYLIKTRGQQVTLSCSPISGHRSVSWYQQTPGQGLQFLFEYFSETQRNKGNFPGRFSGRQFSNSRSEMNVSTLELGDSALYLCASSSGAEYYEQYFGPGTRLTVT.

This rearrangement joins TRBV6-6 to TRBJ1-4, with D maybe TRBD1 (5 bases). The ends were cut back, 6 bases at V and 0 bases at J, with 11 bases in the middle. The CDR3 totals 15 residues. Germline CDR1 and CDR2: MNHNY and SVGAGI (reference sequence). The CDR3 DNA follows: TGTGCCAGCAGACTACAGGCATCAACTAATGAAAAACTGTTTTTT. Translation gives CASRLQASTNEKLFF.

The chain links TRBV24-1 to TRBJ2-1; TRBD1 matches 11 bases. Germline V gives CDR1 KGHDR, CDR2 SFDVKD. V trimming: 3 bases; J trimming: 6 bases; junction bases outside the gene matches: 3. This CDR3 spans 15 amino acids. The CDR3 DNA is TGTGCCACCAGTGATGCGGGACAGGGGGTCAATGAGCAGTTCTTC. Protein product: CATSDAGQGVNEQFF.

The chain couples TRBV2 to TRBJ1-2, with D possibly being TRBD1 (5 bases). The length of the CDR3 is 14 residues. V shed 1 base and J shed 2 bases, with 8 bases lying between them. Looked up from germline, CDR1 is SNHLY and CDR2 is FYNNEI. In DNA form, the CDR3 reads TGTGCCAGCAGTGAAGGCAGGGTGAACTATGGCTACACCTTC. Translating gives CASSEGRVNYGYTF. The variable domain in full, with the rest retrieved from reference TRBV2 and TRBJ1-2, is EPEVTQTPSHQVTQMGQEVILRCVPISNHLYFYWYRQILGQKVEFLVSFYNNEISEKSEIFDDQFSVERPDGSNFTLKIRSTKLEDSAMYFCASSEGRVNYGYTFGSGTRLTVV.

The chain has TRBV5-1 and TRBJ2-2; D unresolved. The CDR3 sequence is 13 residues long. The germline gives CDR1 SGHRS, CDR2 YFSETQ. Between the trimmed V and J ends, which lost 6 bases and 4 bases, there was a span of 10 bases. In DNA form, the CDR3 reads TGCGCCAGCACCGAGAGTGGCACCGGGGAGCTGTTTTTT. Protein: CASTESGTGELFF.

This clone appeared once. The chain has TRBV7-2 and TRBJ2-7, with D perhaps matching TRBD2 (6 bases). The CDR3 spans 14 residues. V was shortened by 5 bases and J by 0 bases, with 11 bases between the two germline ends. CDR1 and CDR2 from the germline V gene are SGHTA and FQGNSA. CDR3 DNA: TGTGCCAGCAGCCCGGGGGTAGCCTCCTACGAGCAGTACTTC. Its protein product is CASSPGVASYEQYF.

V and J are TRBV5-1 and TRBJ2-6; D is possibly TRBD1 (6 bases). Germline CDR1 reads SGHRS; CDR2 reads YFSETQ. Trimming cost V 0 bases and J 4 bases, with 8 bases left between them. The CDR3 extends over 15 amino acids. CDR3 sequence: CASSLAGVGANVLTF. Here the CDR3 DNA reads TGCGCCAGCAGCTTGGCAGGGGTGGGGGCCAACGTCCTGACTTTC.

The rearrangement joins TRBV7-9 to TRBJ2-3; 10 bases agree with TRBD2. The CDR3 spans 17 residues. The V gene end was trimmed by 6 bases and the J gene end by 6 bases; junction bases not matched to a gene: 15. Germline lookup yields CDR1 SEHNR and CDR2 FQNEAQ (reference sequence). CDR3: CASSTEWIAAGGDTQYF. The CDR3 DNA reads TGTGCCAGCAGTACCGAGTGGATAGCAGCGGGAGGGGATACGCAGTATTTT.

This chain connects TRBV6-6 to TRBJ1-2; D gene unclear. V was shortened by 5 bases and J by 0 bases, with 7 bases between the two germline ends. The CDR3 totals 13 residues. CDR1 is MNHNY, CDR2 SVGAGI, per germline (reference sequence). Here the CDR3 reads CASSLGANYGYTF. CDR3 sequence (DNA): TGTGCCAGCAGTCTAGGAGCTAACTATGGCTACACCTTC.

Written as DNA, the CDR3 is TGTGCCAGCAGCCTAAGACTAGCGGGGGTGAGCTCCTACAATGAGCAGTTCTTC. Amino acids: CASSLRLAGVSSYNEQFF. The chain carries TRBV7-2 and TRBJ2-1; TRBD2 matches 12 bases. V shed 5 bases and J 0 bases; nucleotides not matched to a gene: 8. Germline CDR1 and CDR2: SGHTA and FQGNSA. CDR3 length equals 18 residues.

The chain employs TRBV7-9 and TRBJ2-6; weak D call: TRBD2 (5 bases). The V end was cut by 5 bases, the J end by 0 bases, with 11 bases between. The CDR3 has 16 residues. Germline CDR1 SEHNR, CDR2 FQNEAQ (reference sequence). The CDR3 DNA is TGTGCCAGCAGCGTCCCTCGGGGCTCTGGGGCCAACGTCCTGACTTTC. It yields the protein CASSVPRGSGANVLTF.

The chain is built from TRBV29-1 and TRBJ1-4, with D possibly matching TRBD1 (6 bases). V lost 6 bases and J 7 bases, leaving 18 bases between the germline ends. This CDR3 contains 14 residues. Germline lookup yields CDR1 SQVTM and CDR2 ANQGSEA. The CDR3 DNA follows: TGCAGCGTGCCCGGGACACCGGCGGCTGAAAAACTGTTTTTT. This sequence encodes CSVPGTPAAEKLFF.

V gene TRBV7-2 combines with J gene TRBJ2-3; TRBD2 matches at 13 bases. The CDR3 runs 16 residues. V was pared by 5 bases and J by 2 bases, with 4 bases of the junction left unmatched. The V gene's germline CDR1 is SGHTA and CDR2 FQGNSA. CDR3 nucleotide sequence: TGTGCCAGCAGCACAGGACTAGCGGGGGACACAGATACGCAGTATTTT. Protein: CASSTGLAGDTDTQYF.

The chain has TRBV20-1 and TRBJ1-2; D is undetermined. The CDR3 sequence is 10 residues long. The germline V and J ends were trimmed by 7 bases and 1 base, with 4 bases remaining between them. CDR1 DFQATT and CDR2 SNEGSKA come from the germline V gene (reference sequence). The CDR3 here is CSVYNYGYTF. DNA for the CDR3: TGCAGTGTTTATAACTATGGCTACACCTTC.

The chain employs TRBV28 and TRBJ2-1, with 8 bases fitting TRBD2. This CDR3 spans 14 amino acids. The germline CDR1 and CDR2 sequences are MDHEN and SYDVKM. The V gene end was trimmed by 5 bases and the J gene end by 10 bases; junction bases not matched to a gene: 10. CDR3 bases: TGTGCCAGCAGTCCCCGGGGGGGTAGCGACGAGCAGTTCTTC. This encodes CASSPRGGSDEQFF.

The V and J genes are TRBV25-1 and TRBJ2-4; no clear D. Trimming pared 6 bases from V and 1 base from J, leaving 10 bases between. This CDR3 region has 14 residues. From germline, CDR1 is MGHDK and CDR2 SYGVNS. The CDR3 nucleotides are TGTGCCAGCAGAAGAGAGCCTGCCAAAAACATTCAGTACTTC. Its protein product is CASRREPAKNIQYF. Based on the CDR3 plus reference TRBV25-1 and TRBJ2-4, the full variable domain is EADIYQTPRYLVIGTGKKITLECSQTMGHDKMYWYQQDPGMELHLIHYSYGVNSTEKGDLSSESTVSRIRTEHFPLTLESARPSHTSQYLCASRREPAKNIQYFGAGTRLSVL.

The chain uses TRBV6-5 and TRBJ1-5; maybe TRBD1 (5 bases). CDR1 and CDR2 (germline): MNHEY, SVGAGI. Trimming removed 6 bases from V and 0 bases from J, with 9 bases in between. The CDR3 covers 14 residues. This CDR3 reads CASRGLTSNQPQHF. In DNA form, the CDR3 reads TGTGCCAGCAGGGGACTAACTAGCAATCAGCCCCAGCATTTT.

The CDR3 bases are TGTGCCACCAGCAGAGGGAAGGCAGGAACTAGCACAGATACGCAGTATTTT. Its translation is CATSRGKAGTSTDTQYF. The chain joins TRBV15 to TRBJ2-3; no firm D call. The CDR3 spans 17 residues. Germline loops: CDR1 LNHNV, CDR2 YYDKDF (reference sequence). Trimming cost V 1 base and J 0 bases, with 14 bases left between them.

This chain uses TRBV7-2 with TRBJ1-3; a possible D gene is TRBD1 (6 bases). The length of the CDR3 is 15 residues. V was pared by 6 bases and J by 4 bases, with 16 bases between. Germline V gives CDR1 SGHTA, CDR2 FQGNSA. DNA of the CDR3: TGTGCCAGCAGTTGGGACAAAGGCCGGGGAAACACCATATATTTT. Its translation: CASSWDKGRGNTIYF.

The chain uses TRBV7-9 and TRBJ2-3; TRBD2 matches at 10 bases. The CDR3 covers 17 residues. J gave up 0 bases and V 5 bases, and 8 bases lay outside the gene matches. Germline CDR1 and CDR2: SEHNR and FQNEAQ (reference sequence). DNA of the CDR3: TGTGCCAGCAGCCCCGGGACTAGCGTGGCTAGCACAGATACGCAGTATTTT. Translation gives CASSPGTSVASTDTQYF.

The chain couples TRBV9 to TRBJ1-2; 7 nucleotides align to TRBD1. Germline V gives CDR1 SGDLS, CDR2 YYNGEE. V shed 4 bases, J shed 4 bases, and the junction held 10 bases outside the gene matches. The CDR3 is made up of 15 amino acids. CDR3 nucleotide sequence: TGTGCCAGCAGCCCAACGACAGGGATGGGCTATGGCTACACCTTC. This translates into CASSPTTGMGYGYTF.

This clone is a singleton in its sample. The CDR3 sequence: CAVGGRYNEQFF. Written as DNA, the CDR3 is TGTGCAGTTGGGGGCCGCTACAATGAGCAGTTCTTC. The chain has TRBV12-3 or TRBV12-4 and TRBJ2-1, with D possibly being TRBD1 (6 bases). The CDR3 contains 12 residues.

The CDR3 region has the DNA TGTGCCAGCAGTCACCATCGGGAACGGGGCAATCAGCCCCAGCATTTT. It encodes CASSHHRERGNQPQHF. This rearrangement joins TRBV6-2 or TRBV6-3 to TRBJ1-5; unclear D gene. Trimming left V 5 bases short and J 2 bases short, with 16 bases between. The CDR3 contains 16 residues. Per the germline V gene, CDR1 is MNHEY and CDR2 is SVGEGT.

The chain combines TRBV5-5 with TRBJ2-5; the D gene is possibly TRBD1 (5 bases). CDR1 and CDR2 from the germline V gene are SGHKS and YYEKEE (reference sequence). The V end lost 4 bases, the J end lost 4 bases, and 14 bases lay between the germline ends. This CDR3 has 14 amino acids. In DNA, the CDR3 is TGTGCCAGCAGCCCCCAGGGCGTCCGAGAGACCCAGTACTTC. It translates to CASSPQGVRETQYF.

This clone appeared once. This chain uses TRBV2 with TRBJ1-1; D gene uncertain. This CDR3 region has 14 residues. V dropped 4 bases and J dropped 0 bases, with 9 bases sitting between them. The V gene's germline CDR1 is SNHLY and CDR2 FYNNEI. The CDR3 loop reads CASSGRRLNTEAFF. The DNA of the CDR3 is TGTGCCAGCAGTGGAAGGAGACTGAACACTGAAGCTTTCTTT.

The chain combines TRBV5-4 with TRBJ1-2; no definite D call. Germline loops: CDR1 SGHNT, CDR2 YYREEE (reference sequence). V was trimmed by 3 bases and J by 1 base, leaving 10 bases between them. The CDR3 is made up of 14 amino acids. CDR3 bases: TGTGCCAGCAGCTATGGACTTGATAACTATGGCTACACCTTC. Translating gives CASSYGLDNYGYTF.

The chain carries TRBV7-9 and TRBJ1-4, with a weak D call TRBD1 (6 bases). The germline V gene has CDR1 SEHNR and CDR2 FQNEAQ (reference sequence). Trimming pared 4 bases from V and 7 bases from J, leaving 16 bases between. This CDR3 has 15 amino acids. The CDR3 coding sequence is TGTGCCAGCAGCTCAGGTCTGGGGGCGCCTGAAAAACTGTTTTTT. Amino acids: CASSSGLGAPEKLFF.

As DNA, the CDR3 is TGCGCCAGCAGGCGAACCTCTTCTACCGGGGAGAGCTATGGCTACACCTTC. Encoded protein: CASRRTSSTGESYGYTF. The chain links TRBV5-1 to TRBJ1-2; D unresolved. V was pared by 5 bases and J by 4 bases, with 24 bases between. Per germline, CDR1 SGHRS and CDR2 YFSETQ. The CDR3 length is 17 residues.

The chain recombines TRBV2 with TRBJ2-3; 10 nucleotides match TRBD2. The CDR3 extends over 15 amino acids. CDR1 and CDR2 from the germline V gene are SNHLY and FYNNEI. J was trimmed by 9 bases and V by 8 bases; bases with no gene match: 14. Here the CDR3 reads CASLTGTSGDLTQYF. The CDR3 nucleotides are TGTGCCAGCCTCACCGGAACTAGCGGGGACCTAACGCAGTATTTT.

The chain recombines TRBV21-1 with TRBJ1-2; TRBD1 is the table's D call and was not checked against the DNA. TRBV21-1 is deemed a pseudogene. The CDR3 totals 13 residues. Here the CDR3 reads CASSARDRDGYTF. As DNA, the CDR3 is TGTGCCAGCAGCGCCCGGGACAGGGATGGCTACACCTTC.